This TCR beta chain was sequenced for a study of cytomegalovirus exposure and HLA in healthy donors. The study's findings and limits: The study found most TCR sequences rare, yet found some public TCRs in many donors. According to the study, around 180 TCR beta chains were cytomegalovirus-associated.

In germline, CDR1 is SNHLY, CDR2 FYNNEI. The CDR3 sequence is 16 residues long. With 5 bases clipped from V and 0 bases from J, the junction kept 9 bases outside the gene matches. A note on this clone: Its antigen is still unknown.

Sequenced by immunoSEQ multiplex PCR; TCRdb stores in-frame clones only, minus some. The profile covers 140,000 or so clones, with about 87% appearing a single time and 4.5% taken by the ten largest. Separation from the approximately 660-subject first cohort characterized the 120-subject validation cohort, to which the donors belonged. V usage is TRBV2 and J usage is TRBJ2-7; 8 bases match TRBD2. This clonotype was sampled from a man younger than 30 in good health and CMV-seropositive. Sequenced: PBMCs. CDR3 sequence reads: CASSHVLAELSYEQYF. The CDR3 bases are TGTGCCAGCAGTCACGTACTAGCGGAACTCTCCTACGAGCAGTACTTC.